The 8 T cell receptor beta chains in this list originate from one sample, sequenced in a study of cytomegalovirus exposure and HLA in healthy donors. Amplification used 60 Vbeta primers and 13 Jbeta primers. Here immunoSEQ multiplex PCR was the method, and the copy in TCRdb shows in-frame clones only, minus some. The profile covers some 100,000 clones, with around three quarters appearing a single time and over 12% taken by the ten largest. The material sequenced was PBMCs. These receptors originate from a woman aged 45-59 years in good health and CMV-seropositive.

The chain links TRBV5-1 to TRBJ1-5; D possibly corresponds to TRBD1 (5 bases). Germline loops: CDR1 SGHRS, CDR2 YFSETQ. The CDR3 is made up of 14 amino acids. The V end lost 0 bases, the J end lost 7 bases, and 11 bases lay between the germline ends. The CDR3 reads CASSLEAGKQPQHF. Written as DNA, the CDR3 is TGCGCCAGCAGCTTGGAGGCAGGGAAACAGCCCCAGCATTTT.

In its sample, this clone was seen once. This chain connects TRBV4-2 to TRBJ2-7, with D unresolved. Trimming took 3 bases from V and 0 from J, leaving 9 bases between them. The CDR3 length is 14 residues. Looked up from germline, CDR1 is LGHNA and CDR2 is YNFKEQ. Written as DNA, the CDR3 is TGTGCCAGCAGCCAGGATACAGCCTCCTACGAGCAGTACTTC. The encoded protein is CASSQDTASYEQYF.

This sequence joins TRBV11-2 and TRBJ1-2; 9 bases line up with TRBD1. The CDR3 length is 18 residues. Germline values: CDR1 SGHAT, CDR2 FQNNGV. V dropped 4 bases and J dropped 4; count of bases not matched to a gene: 16. This chain's CDR3 is CASSSNTGGLAGTYGYTF. CDR3 DNA sequence: TGTGCCAGCAGCTCTAATACAGGGGGCTTGGCAGGAACCTATGGCTACACCTTC.

The chain recombines TRBV4-1 with TRBJ2-1; TRBD2 aligns across 8 bases. This CDR3 has 14 residues. V lost 4 bases, J lost 4 bases, and 3 bases stayed unmatched. CDR1 and CDR2 from the germline V gene are MGHRA and YSYEKL. As DNA, the CDR3 is TGCGCCAGCAGCCCGGGACTAGATTACAATGAGCAGTTCTTC. Amino acid sequence: CASSPGLDYNEQFF.

The V and J genes are TRBV6-1 and TRBJ2-1; 8 nucleotides agree with TRBD2. Germline CDR1 MNHNS, CDR2 SASEGT. This CDR3 is 15 amino acids long. With 8 bases clipped from V and 6 bases from J, the junction kept 12 bases outside the gene matches. The CDR3 spells CASHFYGRDFNEQFF. The CDR3 DNA reads TGTGCCAGCCACTTCTACGGGAGGGATTTCAATGAGCAGTTCTTC.

This clone was seen more than once but under ten times. The chain joins TRBV23-1 to TRBJ2-6; D gene unclear. TRBV23-1 is designated an ORF whose function remains uncertain. The CDR3 spans 16 residues. The germline V and J ends were trimmed by 4 bases and 0 bases, with 10 bases remaining between them. In DNA, the CDR3 is TGCGCCAGCAGTCCTTCCGTTATCTCTGGGGCCAACGTCCTGACTTTC. Residues: CASSPSVISGANVLTF.

The V and J genes are TRBV5-1 and TRBJ2-7, with D possibly being TRBD1 (6 bases). The CDR3 is made up of 16 amino acids. CDR1 is SGHRS and CDR2 is YFSETQ in the germline V gene. The V end was cut by 1 base, the J end by 3 bases, with 17 bases between. The CDR3 reads CASSLRTAGVGYEQYF. In DNA, the CDR3 is TGCGCCAGCAGCTTGAGGACGGCAGGGGTCGGCTACGAGCAGTACTTC.

The V call is TRBV5-1, the J call TRBJ2-5; no definite D call. Trimming stripped 1 base from V and 4 bases from J, with 5 bases between. The CDR3 sequence is 12 residues long. Germline V gene sequence: CDR1 SGHRS, CDR2 YFSETQ. The CDR3 region is CASSLMRETQYF. CDR3 nucleotides: TGCGCCAGCAGCTTGATGCGAGAGACCCAGTACTTC.